The present T cell receptor (beta chain) was sequenced within a study of OX40 agonist ivuxolimab in advanced cancers. The study in broad terms: Ivuxolimab, which targeted the costimulatory receptor OX40 (CD134), was an agonistic, fully human IgG2 monoclonal antibody. Intravenous ivuxolimab was administered to patients every 2 weeks at six dose levels: 0.01, 0.1, 0.3, 1.5, 3 and 10 mg/kg. Of the roughly 50 dose-escalation patients, hepatocellular carcinoma was present in approximately 20, melanoma in about 15, renal cell carcinoma in 9 and head and neck cancer in 9. The dose-escalation cohort was about 83% male with a mean age of 60 years, ranging from roughly 23 to 79. Patients were allowed to have had prior anti-PD-1, anti-PD-L1 or anti-CTLA-4 therapy, and approximately 40% of the dose-escalation patients had been treated with checkpoint inhibitors. Three dose-escalation patients achieved partial responses, one with hepatocellular carcinoma and two with cutaneous melanoma. Peripheral TCRbeta sequencing was intended to test whether TCR sequence diversity was altered and clonal T-cell expansion was caused by ivuxolimab. The monotherapy dose-escalation portion (N ≈ 52 patients) of the phase I ivuxolimab trial is reported in the paper. Broad study findings and their caveats: After ivuxolimab, CD8+ T cells had more expanded clones than CD4+ T cells on average. In partial responders in the 0.1-3.0 mg/kg groups, normalized peripheral clonal expansion was found to be among the lowest, especially among CD8+ T cells. Antigen specificity was not determined for the clonally expanded peripheral T cells. Low levels of normalized T-cell clonal expansion were also seen in some patients who did not respond. At doses of 0.1 to 3.0 mg/kg, clonal expansion of both CD4+ and CD8+ blood T cells was observed from baseline to week 6.

The trial excluded patients who had a history of autoimmune disease or were on systemic immunosuppression. In every dose cohort, peripheral blood was drawn for TCR sequencing at baseline, cycle 4 day 1, and cycle 7 day 1. The samples were taken from a phase I, first-in-human, multicenter, open-label dose-escalation trial of ivuxolimab. Adults with locally advanced or metastatic melanoma, renal cell, hepatocellular, or head and neck squamous cell carcinoma were enrolled in the trial. Before TCR sequencing, CD4+ T cells and CD8+ T cells from peripheral blood were sorted into separate populations. Genomic DNA was extracted from sorted cells for sequencing of the TCRbeta CDR3 region. The immunoSEQ Assay was used to sequence the TCRbeta CDR3 regions. TCRdb re-hosts the immuneACCESS table, in-frame sequences only. Its copies lack some clones; in the studies checked, an unresolved V gene accounts for under half of them, and the cause for the rest is not known. A total of more than 60,000 clones appear in this sample, around 89% of them only once. Over 3% of the sample belongs to the ten largest clones.

A note on this clone: The antigen this receptor binds is unknown. Base qualities are missing; no much larger clone stands one base away.

From a lookup of the germline V gene, CDR1 and CDR2 are SGHRS and YFSETQ. The CDR3 starts with the cysteine, ends with the phenylalanine, and has 12 residues. The retained sequence is limited to the CDR3, 36 bases, with the frame set at the first base. V and J are truncated by 5 bases and 3 bases respectively, leaving an intervening sequence of 9 bases. The sample consisted of CD4+ or CD8+ T cells sorted from blood, taken in a trial of the OX40 agonist ivuxolimab. The TCR sequence derives from an adult with an advanced solid tumor such as melanoma, head and neck, liver or kidney cancer. The V and J segments used are TRBV5-1 and TRBJ2-7, with the identity of the D gene unclear. The DNA sequence follows: TGCGCCAGCAGGACCGATAACTACGAGCAGTACTTC. Its translation is CASRTDNYEQYF.